The present TCR beta chain was sequenced within a study of shared clonotypes between healthy human individuals. Study-wide points: The genetic and exposure-history diversity represented was limited by few donors.

Each cell subset's genomic DNA was divided evenly among several immunoSEQ plates. Assay: immunoSEQ multiplex PCR; the TCRdb copy retains only in-frame clones and omits some. The sample records around 1.6 million clones, 95% to 99% being singletons. In the case of this clone: Its matching antigen is unknown.

Unmatched junction bases numbered 7, after V lost 2 bases and J lost 7 bases. The length of the CDR3 is 15 residues. The germline CDR1 and CDR2 sequences are SGHDT and YYEEEE. V and J are TRBV5-6 and TRBJ2-2, with 8 bases lining up with TRBD2. The sequence derives from a man under 40 in good health. Sequenced input: naive CD4+ T cells sorted from blood. Subset denoted: CD45RA+ positively selected. The CDR3 bases are TGTGCCAGCAGCTTCGAGCGGGAGTGGAGCGGGGAGCTGTTTTTT. It encodes CASSFEREWSGELFF.